This passage covers 22 T cell receptor beta chains from one sample sequenced in a study of T cell repertoires in cytomegalovirus infection. Their antigen targets remain unknown. TCRdb analysed the reads with MiXCR anew, one entry per CDR3 protein. This table holds about 900,000 distinct CDR3 sequences, roughly 30% found once. Sequences were derived from cultured CD8+ T cells from PBMCs, sampled from culture after CMV antigen stimulation. These receptors were obtained from a human donor in good health (CMV status not recorded). Some clones in this sample may be carry-over from other donors' samples.

This clonotype appeared a few times. The rearrangement joins TRBV28 to TRBJ2-7; D ambiguous. This CDR3 comprises 12 residues. The V gene lost 7 bases and the J gene lost 6 bases, with 13 bases spanning the gap. CDR1 and CDR2 (germline): MDHEN, SYDVKM. Written as DNA, the CDR3 is TGTGCCAGCACCCAAAATGGGGTCGAGCAGTACGTC. Protein: CASTQNGVEQYV.

The chain uses TRBV6-6 and TRBJ1-4, with no clear D. This CDR3 contains 15 residues. Trimming removed 0 bases at V and 2 bases at J, with 7 bases between. CDR1 and CDR2 from the germline V gene are MNHNY and SVGAGI (reference sequence). CDR3 in amino acids: CASSYSKRTNEKLFF. Written as DNA, the CDR3 is TGTGCCAGCAGTTACTCAAAACGCACTAATGAAAAACTGTTTTTT.

The chain has TRBV27 and TRBJ2-7; TRBD2 is a possible D gene (7 bases). Germline assignment: CDR1 MNHEY and CDR2 SMNVEV (reference sequence). This CDR3 is 13 amino acids long. V was trimmed by 8 bases and J by 7 bases, leaving 18 bases between them. The CDR3 loop is CASGSGGGSEQYF. Here the CDR3 DNA reads TGTGCCAGCGGGTCGGGGGGCGGGTCGGAGCAGTACTTC.

The chain is built from TRBV5-6 and TRBJ1-2; D unclear. CDR1 and CDR2 (germline): SGHDT, YYEEEE. This CDR3 contains 14 residues. V was pared by 4 bases and J by 3 bases, with 13 bases between. CDR3 nucleotides: TGTGCCAGCAGCCATGGAGGACGACACTATGGCTACACCTTC. It codes for CASSHGGRHYGYTF.

A few counts support this clonotype. The genes are TRBV6-6 and TRBJ1-2; TRBD1 agrees at 7 bases. Germline CDR1 MNHNY, CDR2 SVGAGI (reference sequence). Germline trimming cut 0 bases from V and 4 bases from J; bases unmatched to any gene: 5. CDR3 length: 15 amino acids. Here the CDR3 reads CASSYSGDSGYGYTF. The CDR3 DNA follows: TGTGCCAGCAGTTACTCGGGGGACAGTGGCTATGGCTACACCTTC.

The V call is TRBV7-1, the J call TRBJ2-7, with no clear D. TRBV7-1 is reported as an ORF; its role is uncertain. The CDR3 sequence is 13 residues long. Trimming removed 3 bases at V and 5 bases at J, with 11 bases between. CDR3: CASSSWSLDEQYV. The CDR3 bases are TGTGCCAGCAGCTCGTGGAGTCTGGACGAGCAGTACGTC.

On this clonotype: A clone one base away is much larger, so this may be a read error. J is TRBJ1-2 and V is TRBV7-6; D perhaps matches TRBD1 (6 bases). Trimming left V 2 bases short and J 6 bases short, with 13 bases between. The CDR3 is made up of 14 amino acids. CDR1 and CDR2 (germline): SGHVS, FNYEAQ. This CDR3 is CASSLNPGANGYTF. Written as DNA, the CDR3 is TGTGCCAGCAGCTTAAATCCAGGGGCGAATGGCTACACCTTC.

This clonotype was seen only a few times. This sequence joins TRBV4-3 and TRBJ1-4; 7 nucleotides align to TRBD1. CDR3 size: 15 residues. J lost 1 base, V lost 4 bases, and 3 bases had no gene match. The V gene's germline CDR1 is LGHNA and CDR2 YSLEER. The chain's CDR3 is CASSRNRGTNEKLFF. The CDR3, as DNA: TGCGCCAGCAGCCGGAACAGGGGAACTAATGAAAAACTGTTTTTT.

This clonotype has only a few counts. CDR3 bases: TGCAGTGCTAGTTCTAGGGGGGGAACTGGCAATGAGCAGTTCTTC. This codes for CSASSRGGTGNEQFF. The chain uses TRBV20-1 and TRBJ2-1; TRBD2 is a possible D gene (7 bases). V lost 3 bases and J 6 bases, leaving 18 bases between the germline ends. Germline V gene lookup returns CDR1 DFQATT and CDR2 SNEGSKA (reference sequence). The CDR3 covers 15 residues.

The genes are TRBV2 and TRBJ1-2, with a tentative D call TRBD1 (5 bases). V was clipped by 7 bases and J by 4 bases, with 10 bases between them. The CDR3 is made up of 12 amino acids. In germline, CDR1 is SNHLY, CDR2 FYNNEI. The CDR3 DNA follows: TGTGCCAGCAACGGGGCGTTCTATGGCTACACCTTC. This encodes CASNGAFYGYTF.

V gene TRBV29-1 combines with J gene TRBJ2-1, with D perhaps given as TRBD1 or TRBD2 (5 bases each). The CDR3 is made up of 13 amino acids. Germline CDR1 is SQVTM and CDR2 is ANQGSEA. V lost 6 bases and J 4 bases, leaving 13 bases between the germline ends. The CDR3 is CSVKGPLYNEQFF. The CDR3 DNA reads TGCAGCGTAAAGGGACCGTTATACAATGAGCAGTTCTTC.

This chain joins TRBV7-6 and TRBJ1-5, with D maybe TRBD1 (6 bases). Germline CDR1 and CDR2: SGHVS and FNYEAQ. V lost 5 bases and J 1 base, leaving 15 bases between the germline ends. This CDR3 is built from 16 residues. The CDR3 protein is CASSPLGAGSNQPQHF. The CDR3 DNA sequence: TGTGCCAGCAGCCCACTGGGGGCTGGAAGCAATCAGCCCCAGCATTTT.

The table lists this clonotype with a few counts. The chain recombines TRBV6-2 or TRBV6-3 with TRBJ1-2; a weak D match, TRBD1 (5 bases). The CDR3 covers 14 residues. Per germline, CDR1 MNHEY and CDR2 SVGEGT. Deletions cut 10 bases from V and 0 bases from J, with 15 bases between. CDR3 sequence reads: CATGGILANYGYTF. In DNA, the CDR3 is TGTGCCACCGGGGGAATTTTGGCTAACTATGGCTACACCTTC.

This clonotype came up a few times. The chain couples TRBV7-9 to TRBJ2-3; D not certain. Trimming took 8 bases from V and 0 from J, leaving 12 bases between them. Germline V gene data show CDR1 as SEHNR and CDR2 as FQNEAQ (reference sequence). This CDR3 comprises 14 residues. The CDR3 loop is CASYSASSTDTQYF. The DNA for the CDR3 is TGTGCCAGCTACTCAGCGTCGAGCACAGATACGCAGTATTTT.

As concerns this clonotype: Since no conserved phenylalanine or tryptophan closes the CDR3, a read error is the likely cause. The DNA is left out, because the CDR3 cannot be placed on it with certainty; the CDR3 is given as TCRdb lists it. The gene calls are TRBV28 and TRBJ1-2; no DNA check was done on the table's D call, TRBD1. Germline values: CDR1 MDHEN, CDR2 SYDVKM. The CDR3 is 11 amino acids in total, end residues counted. CDR3 amino acids: CASSFPPPPGL.

This clonotype was seen a handful of times. The chain joins TRBV7-9 to TRBJ2-5; 9 bases are shared with TRBD1. V trimming: 5 bases; J trimming: 5 bases; junction bases outside the gene matches: 9. The CDR3 is made up of 15 amino acids. CDR1 and CDR2 from the germline V gene are SEHNR and FQNEAQ (reference sequence). The CDR3 nucleotides are TGTGCCAGCAGCATACCCTGGACAGGGGCCGAGACCCAGTACTTC. Amino acids: CASSIPWTGAETQYF.

The V and J genes are TRBV4-1 and TRBJ1-2; 8 bases line up with TRBD1. Germline loops: CDR1 MGHRA, CDR2 YSYEKL. Losses at the gene ends were 2 bases for V and 2 bases for J; bases not matched to a gene: 4. The CDR3 extends over 15 amino acids. DNA for the CDR3: TGCGCCAGCAGCCAACGGACAGGGCTAAACTATGGCTACACCTTC. Encoded protein: CASSQRTGLNYGYTF.

V is TRBV28 and J is TRBJ2-7, with 7 nucleotides matching TRBD1. V was pared by 6 bases and J by 3 bases, with 11 bases of the junction left unmatched. Germline CDR1 and CDR2: MDHEN and SYDVKM. CDR3 length: 15 residues. The DNA of the CDR3 is TGTGCCAGCAGAGCCGACCGGGACAGCCACTACGAGCAGTACGTC. This gives the protein CASRADRDSHYEQYV.

This clonotype was seen only a few times. This chain connects TRBV12-3 or TRBV12-4 to TRBJ1-6; D ambiguous. V lost 4 bases and J 15 bases, leaving 13 bases between the germline ends. The CDR3 is 12 amino acids. CDR3 region: CASSSNSGFLHF. The CDR3 bases are TGTGCCAGCAGTTCAAATAGTGGGTTCCTCCACTTT.

The rearrangement joins TRBV15 to TRBJ1-4, with TRBD1 matching over 8 bases. The CDR3 totals 17 residues. Trimming cost V 0 bases and J 4 bases; bases outside gene matches: 7. Germline V gene lookup returns CDR1 LNHNV and CDR2 YYDKDF (reference sequence). The CDR3 sequence: CATSRDWLDRGNEKLFF. The CDR3 DNA sequence: TGTGCCACCAGCAGAGATTGGCTAGACAGGGGTAATGAAAAACTGTTTTTT.

This clonotype showed up just once. V and J are TRBV5-4 and TRBJ2-7, with a tentative D call TRBD2 (5 bases). The germline gives CDR1 SGHNT, CDR2 YYREEE (reference sequence). Trimming stripped 0 bases from V and 2 bases from J, with 12 bases between. The CDR3 runs to 15 residues. The DNA of the CDR3 is TGTGCCAGCAGCTTGGGGACGGAGGTTGCCTACGAGCAGTACTTC. Its protein is CASSLGTEVAYEQYF.

This clonotype was recorded a few times. The chain carries TRBV10-3 and TRBJ1-1; 8 nucleotides align to TRBD1. With V trimmed by 4 bases and J by 0 bases, 10 bases remained unmatched. This CDR3 is built from 17 residues. CDR1 is ENHRY and CDR2 is SYGVKD in the germline V gene. The CDR3 protein is CAISVTTGTGMNTEAFF. As DNA, the CDR3 is TGTGCCATCAGTGTGACCACCGGGACAGGCATGAACACTGAAGCTTTCTTT.